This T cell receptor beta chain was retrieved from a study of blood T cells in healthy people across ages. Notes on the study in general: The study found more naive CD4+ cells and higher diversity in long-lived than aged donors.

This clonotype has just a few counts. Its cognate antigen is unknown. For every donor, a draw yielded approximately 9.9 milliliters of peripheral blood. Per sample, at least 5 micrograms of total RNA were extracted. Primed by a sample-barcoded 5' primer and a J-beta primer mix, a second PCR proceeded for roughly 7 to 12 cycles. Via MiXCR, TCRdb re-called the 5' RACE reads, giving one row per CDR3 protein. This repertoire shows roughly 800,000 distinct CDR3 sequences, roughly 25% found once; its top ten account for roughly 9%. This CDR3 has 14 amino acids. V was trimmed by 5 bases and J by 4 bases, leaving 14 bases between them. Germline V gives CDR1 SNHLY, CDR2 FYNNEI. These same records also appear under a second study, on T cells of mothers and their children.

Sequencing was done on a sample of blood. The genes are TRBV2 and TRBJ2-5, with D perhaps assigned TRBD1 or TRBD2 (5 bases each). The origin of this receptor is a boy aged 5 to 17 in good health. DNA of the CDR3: TGTGCCAGCAGTTCTGGGGTTGGGACAGAGACCCAGTACTTC. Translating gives CASSSGVGTETQYF.